The T cell receptor beta chain under discussion was sequenced for a study of T cell responses to AZD1222 COVID-19 vaccine. The CDR3 loop spans 16 amino acids. The V gene end was trimmed by 0 bases and the J gene end by 5 bases; junction bases not matched to a gene: 8. CDR1 and CDR2 (germline): LGHDT, YNNKEL (reference sequence). With regard to this clone: Its specificity is not known.

Sequenced by immunoSEQ multiplex PCR; TCRdb stores in-frame clones only, minus some. The sample has over 100,000 clones; 90% are singletons. Study conclusions and caveats: Repertoires were obtained solely post-peak T cell response. At baseline, seropositivity was found in only 5 to 7 AZD1222 recipients. The study reported that nearly half of spike-specific TCRs target unmutated variant regions. Clonal diversity was possibly underestimated, and white British individuals and females predominated among donors.

Here the sequenced sample was peripheral blood, taken on day 0 of AZD1222 vaccination. The clonotype originates from an adult in good health. The rearrangement uses TRBV3-1 (or the pseudogene TRBV3-2) and TRBJ2-7, with TRBD2 matching 9 bases. In nucleotides, the CDR3 is TGTGCCAGCAGCCAAGATCTTGCGGGAGGGCCCCACGAGCAGTACTTC. Translation: CASSQDLAGGPHEQYF.